This T cell receptor beta chain was recovered during a study of T cell clones after liver transplantation. Overall study: TCRbeta sequencing after a pre-transplant mixed lymphocyte reaction identified graft-donor-reactive clones, later tracked in post-transplant blood. Standard immunosuppression, with no induction, continued until 12-24 months after transplant.

Clones were sequenced by immunoSEQ multiplex PCR, and TCRdb holds only the in-frame ones, with some missing. The sample includes about 45,000 clones, about 86% of them seen just once. Sequences were derived from CD4+ T cells from blood, sampled 24 months after liver transplant. The TCR comes from a human patient who received a liver transplant. Some T cells may have originated in the graft donor.

CDR3 bases: TGCGCCAGCAGCTTGGCCGGTCAGGGTATCGAAGAGACCCAGTACTTC. This translates into CASSLAGQGIEETQYF. This chain uses TRBV5-1 with TRBJ2-5; TRBD1 is a possible D gene (5 bases). The CDR3 extends over 16 amino acids. Germline CDR1 reads SGHRS; CDR2 reads YFSETQ. V lost 0 bases, J lost 3 bases, and 15 bases lay in between.